A single sample is the source of the 10 T cell receptor beta chains below, sequenced in a study of regulatory T cells in long-lasting Graves disease. Time point of the sample: persistent/refractory GD, antithyroid drugs over 5 years with positive TRAb. Following extraction of RNA from PBMCs, that RNA was used to make the TCR library. Sequencing libraries for TCR beta were prepared with iRepertoire HTBI primers and Arm-PCR of CDR3 regions. TCRdb processed the multiplex PCR reads anew with MiXCR; each CDR3 protein has one entry. The sample yields under 350,000 distinct CDR3 sequences, around 21% seen once. This material consisted of peripheral blood mononuclear cells (PBMCs), taken when the disease was refractory, from a patient treated with antithyroid drugs. The receptor set was obtained from a female donor with Graves disease.

This rearrangement joins TRBV30 to TRBJ2-7, with a possible D match to TRBD2 (5 bases). In germline, CDR1 is GTSNPN, CDR2 SVGIG (reference sequence). CDR3 length: 16 amino acids. Trimming left V 4 bases short and J 0 bases short, with 19 bases between. The CDR3 loop is CAWNKRPSRGSYEQYF. The CDR3 region has the DNA TGTGCCTGGAATAAGAGGCCTAGCAGAGGCTCCTACGAGCAGTACTTC.

V is TRBV7-9 and J is TRBJ1-5, with D perhaps TRBD1 (5 bases). The V and J ends lost 4 bases and 0 bases respectively, with 16 bases between them. This CDR3 contains 17 residues. Germline CDR1 is SEHNR and CDR2 is FQNEAQ (reference sequence). The CDR3 is CASSSGWEGNSNQPQHF. CDR3 in DNA: TGTGCCAGCAGCTCCGGATGGGAGGGGAATAGCAATCAGCCCCAGCATTTT.

This clonotype was found many times. The V and J genes are TRBV7-2 and TRBJ2-5, with a possible D match to TRBD1 (7 bases). The length of the CDR3 is 14 residues. Trimming left V 0 bases short and J 5 bases short, with 10 bases between. Looked up from germline, CDR1 is SGHTA and CDR2 is FQGNSA. In DNA form, the CDR3 reads TGTGCCAGCAGCTTAGCGACAGGGAGGGAGACCCAGTACTTC. Protein: CASSLATGRETQYF.

This chain joins TRBV19 and TRBJ2-2; no definite D call. The CDR3 spans 14 residues. The germline V and J ends were trimmed by 7 bases and 0 bases, with 9 bases remaining between them. Germline lookup yields CDR1 LNHDA and CDR2 SQIVND (reference sequence). The CDR3 spells CASTARPNTGELFF. The CDR3 coding sequence is TGTGCCAGTACAGCCAGGCCGAACACCGGGGAGCTGTTTTTT.

This clonotype was picked up many times. The chain has TRBV28 and TRBJ2-2, with D perhaps TRBD2 (5 bases). The CDR3 is 16 amino acids. Germline V CDR1 and CDR2: MDHEN, SYDVKM. Trimming removed 2 bases at V and 5 bases at J, with 15 bases between. The CDR3: CASSLRPGSGTGELFF. DNA of the CDR3: TGTGCCAGCAGTTTACGGCCGGGGTCTGGTACCGGGGAGCTGTTTTTT.

This clonotype came up many times. The chain links TRBV3-1 to TRBJ2-5; 7 positions agree with TRBD1. This CDR3 contains 15 residues. V shed 4 bases, J shed 3 bases, and the junction held 8 bases outside the gene matches. From germline, CDR1 is LGHDT and CDR2 YNNKEL (reference sequence). CDR3: CASSRNRDRKETQYF. The CDR3 bases are TGTGCCAGCAGCCGGAACCGGGACAGAAAAGAGACCCAGTACTTC.

This clonotype was found many times. The chain links TRBV12-3 or TRBV12-4 to TRBJ2-7; D perhaps matches TRBD2 (7 bases). V was shortened by 6 bases and J by 2 bases, with 8 bases between the two germline ends. The CDR3 totals 12 residues. The CDR3 DNA sequence: TGTGCCAGCAGCGGGGGGCCCTACGAGCAGTACTTC. This translates into CASSGGPYEQYF.

This clonotype appeared a few times. The chain employs TRBV6-2 or TRBV6-3 and TRBJ2-5; 7 bases are a match to TRBD2. The trim removed 5 bases at V and 0 bases at J, leaving 12 bases unmatched. The CDR3 has 17 amino acids. The germline V gene has CDR1 MNHEY and CDR2 SVGEGT. The CDR3 sequence: CASSEARLAANQETQYF. In DNA form, the CDR3 reads TGTGCCAGCAGTGAAGCTCGTCTAGCGGCCAACCAAGAGACCCAGTACTTC.

The chain has TRBV2 and TRBJ2-1; a possible D gene is TRBD2 (7 bases). Trimming took off 7 bases at V and 15 bases at J, with 22 bases between the two ends. The CDR3 spans 13 residues. In germline, CDR1 is SNHLY, CDR2 FYNNEI. CDR3 loop: CASIADSLGGRFF. CDR3 bases: TGTGCCAGCATCGCGGATTCCCTCGGGGGGCGGTTCTTC.

About this clonotype itself: A much larger clone lies one base from this, so it may be a read error. The chain employs TRBV27 and TRBJ2-7; 7 nucleotides agree with TRBD1. After removal of 5 bases from V and 5 bases from J, the junction contained 0 bases not matched to a gene. The CDR3 runs to 11 residues. Germline V gives CDR1 MNHEY, CDR2 SMNVEV (reference sequence). CDR3 protein: CASSTGDEQYF. The CDR3 nucleotides are TGTGCCAGCAGTACAGGGGACGAGCAGTACTTC.